The 22 T cell receptor beta chains below all came from one sample that was sequenced in a study of cytotoxic CD8 clonotypes in ibrutinib-treated CLL. TCRdb keeps only in-frame clones here, not all; method: immunoSEQ multiplex PCR. The sample lists around 52,000 clones; around 60% were seen once. The sample consisted of PBMCs, taken after 24 months of ibrutinib treatment. The receptors were sampled from a human donor with chronic lymphocytic leukemia.

The J gene is TRBJ2-5, the V gene TRBV29-1, with D unresolved. The ends were cut back, 3 bases at V and 4 bases at J, with 15 bases in the middle. The CDR3 length is 14 residues. Per the germline V gene, CDR1 is SQVTM and CDR2 is ANQGSEA. CDR3 in amino acids: CSVEGWRDVETQYF. The CDR3 DNA reads as TGCAGCGTTGAGGGTTGGAGAGATGTAGAGACCCAGTACTTC.

The chain uses TRBV7-2 and TRBJ2-7; no clear D gene. CDR1 is SGHTA and CDR2 is FQGNSA in the germline V gene. The V gene lost 2 bases and the J gene lost 3 bases, with 14 bases spanning the gap. CDR3 length: 15 residues. The CDR3 reads CASSLRSPGSYEQYV. CDR3 sequence (DNA): TGTGCCAGCAGCTTAAGGTCTCCCGGCAGCTACGAGCAGTACGTC.

The genes are TRBV7-2 and TRBJ2-2; D is unclear. Per the germline V gene, CDR1 is SGHTA and CDR2 is FQGNSA. This CDR3 spans 12 amino acids. The ends were cut back, 8 bases at V and 6 bases at J, with 10 bases in the middle. As DNA, the CDR3 is TGTGCCAGCCGCCCAGTGCCCGGGGAGCTGTTTTTT. It is translated as CASRPVPGELFF. The entire variable domain, with the rest obtained from reference TRBV7-2 and TRBJ2-2, is as follows: GAGVSQSPSNKVTEKGKDVELRCDPISGHTALYWYRQSLGQGLEFLIYFQGNSAPDKSGLPSDRFSAERTGGSVSTLTIQRTQQEDSAVYLCASRPVPGELFFGEGSRLTVL.

This clone was found a few times. The chain carries TRBV18 and TRBJ2-6; D is ambiguous. V shed 4 bases and J shed 4 bases, with 20 bases lying between them. Germline loops: CDR1 KGHSH, CDR2 LQKENI. This CDR3 spans 18 amino acids. The CDR3 nucleotides are TGTGCCAGCTCACTCAACCCCGGGCCCGGTGCCGGGGCCAACGTCCTGACTTTC. Amino acids: CASSLNPGPGAGANVLTF. Using reference TRBV18 and TRBJ2-6 for the parts outside the CDR3, the full variable domain is NAGVMQNPRHLVRRRGQEARLRCSPMKGHSHVYWYRQLPEEGLKFMVYLQKENIIDESGMPKERFSAEFPKEGPSILRIQQVVRGDSAAYFCASSLNPGPGAGANVLTFGAGSRLTVL.

The gene calls are TRBV6-6 and TRBJ1-3, with D perhaps TRBD1 (6 bases). This CDR3 comprises 13 residues. V was pared by 8 bases and J by 4 bases, with 12 bases between. Germline CDR1 reads MNHNY; CDR2 reads SVGAGI (reference sequence). The DNA of the CDR3 is TGTGCCAGCGTTGGGGGGCCGGGAAACACCATATATTTT. This codes for CASVGGPGNTIYF.

V is TRBV20-1 and J is TRBJ1-1; D may be TRBD1 (5 bases). The germline CDR1 and CDR2 sequences are DFQATT and SNEGSKA (reference sequence). This CDR3 region has 10 residues. The CDR3 DNA reads as TGCACTCCCTATGGGGGTGAAGCTTTCTTT. Its translation is CTPYGGEAFF.

The genes are TRBV5-1 and TRBJ2-2; TRBD2 is a possible D gene (6 bases). V was clipped by 4 bases and J by 7 bases, with 11 bases between them. Germline lookup yields CDR1 SGHRS and CDR2 YFSETQ. This CDR3 contains 13 residues. The CDR3 sequence is CASSVREDGELFF. CDR3 nucleotide sequence: TGCGCCAGCAGCGTCAGGGAGGACGGGGAGCTGTTTTTT.

The J gene is TRBJ2-2, the V gene TRBV10-3; D is possibly TRBD1 or TRBD2 (5 bases each). This CDR3 is built from 17 residues. Germline-derived CDR1 and CDR2 are ENHRY and SYGVKD. The V end lost 6 bases, the J end lost 0 bases, and 17 bases lay between the germline ends. The CDR3 sequence: CAISHGAGLANTGELFF. DNA for the CDR3: TGTGCCATCAGCCACGGGGCGGGCTTAGCGAACACCGGGGAGCTGTTTTTT.

The chain couples TRBV5-4 to TRBJ1-1; D remains ambiguous. The germline V gene encodes CDR1 SGHNT and CDR2 YYREEE (reference sequence). Trimming removed 0 bases at V and 8 bases at J, with 11 bases between. The CDR3 runs 13 residues. This CDR3 reads CASSLVWGDEAFF. DNA of the CDR3: TGTGCCAGCAGCTTGGTATGGGGAGACGAAGCTTTCTTT.

The rearrangement joins TRBV7-6 to TRBJ2-1; 7 positions match TRBD2. The CDR3 spans 13 residues. The V gene's germline CDR1 is SGHVS and CDR2 FNYEAQ. V was pared by 3 bases and J by 4 bases, with 0 bases of the junction left unmatched. The CDR3 DNA reads TGTGCCAGCAGCTTGCGGGAGTACAATGAGCAGTTCTTC. This encodes CASSLREYNEQFF.

The chain combines TRBV11-2 with TRBJ2-1; a possible D gene is TRBD1 (6 bases). Trimming took off 2 bases at V and 7 bases at J, with 21 bases between the two ends. CDR3 size: 17 residues. Germline values: CDR1 SGHAT, CDR2 FQNNGV. The CDR3 loop is CASSLRVGDTRVNEQFF. As DNA, the CDR3 is TGTGCCAGCAGCTTAAGGGTGGGGGACACAAGGGTAAATGAGCAGTTCTTC.

The J gene is TRBJ2-3, the V gene TRBV5-4; D is unclear. The CDR3 consists of 14 residues. Trimming left V 4 bases short and J 2 bases short, with 11 bases between. Germline CDR1 SGHNT, CDR2 YYREEE (reference sequence). The CDR3 loop is CASSTQPSTDTQYF. Written as DNA, the CDR3 is TGTGCCAGCAGCACCCAACCGTCCACAGATACGCAGTATTTT.

This clone was detected a few times. This chain uses TRBV19 with TRBJ1-5; 7 nucleotides agree with TRBD1. With V trimmed by 6 bases and J by 3 bases, 8 bases remained unmatched. The CDR3 contains 15 residues. Looked up from germline, CDR1 is LNHDA and CDR2 is SQIVND (reference sequence). The CDR3 sequence is CASSLGTEFNQPQHF. As DNA, the CDR3 is TGTGCCAGTAGCCTTGGGACAGAGTTCAATCAGCCCCAGCATTTT.

This chain connects TRBV5-1 to TRBJ2-7; 9 bases align to TRBD2. Germline loops: CDR1 SGHRS, CDR2 YFSETQ. The ends lost 1 base at V and 3 bases at J; junction bases unmatched: 8. CDR3 length equals 16 residues. CDR3 sequence (DNA): TGCGCCAGCAGCTTGTCTGATTGGCGGGAGGGCTACGAGCAGTACTTC. It encodes CASSLSDWREGYEQYF.

The rearrangement links TRBV5-1 to TRBJ2-1; 8 bases are shared with TRBD1. This CDR3 has 16 amino acids. CDR1 SGHRS and CDR2 YFSETQ come from the germline V gene. Unmatched junction bases numbered 11, after V lost 1 base and J lost 8 bases. CDR3 DNA: TGCGCCAGCAGCTTGAGAGCAGGGGGCGCATCCTATGAGCAGTTCTTC. Its protein is CASSLRAGGASYEQFF. Full variable domain (rest looked up from reference TRBV5-1 and TRBJ2-1): KAGVTQTPRYLIKTRGQQVTLSCSPISGHRSVSWYQQTPGQGLQFLFEYFSETQRNKGNFPGRFSGRQFSNSRSEMNVSTLELGDSALYLCASSLRAGGASYEQFFGPGTRLTVL.

The V call is TRBV7-7, the J call TRBJ2-5; perhaps TRBD1 as D (5 bases). Trimming stripped 5 bases from V and 11 bases from J, with 24 bases between. Germline CDR1 and CDR2: SSHAT and FNYEAQ (reference sequence). The CDR3 has 15 residues. CDR3 amino acids: CASSRNVGREDLQYF. The CDR3 DNA reads TGTGCCAGCAGCCGGAACGTTGGCAGGGAAGATTTGCAGTACTTC.

The rearrangement joins TRBV5-6 to TRBJ1-2, with D hard to call. V was clipped by 5 bases and J by 4 bases, with 12 bases between them. The CDR3 totals 13 residues. The germline CDR1 and CDR2 sequences are SGHDT and YYEEEE. The CDR3 is CASSRAIAYGYTF. The CDR3 nucleotides are TGTGCCAGCAGTAGGGCCATAGCCTATGGCTACACCTTC.

In its sample, this clone was seen many times. V gene TRBV6-1 combines with J gene TRBJ2-2; D is possibly TRBD2 (5 bases). This CDR3 comprises 10 residues. CDR1 MNHNS and CDR2 SASEGT come from the germline V gene. The V end was cut by 6 bases, the J end by 12 bases, with 8 bases between. The CDR3 spells CASSSGKLFF. CDR3 nucleotide sequence: TGTGCCAGCAGCTCGGGGAAGCTGTTTTTT.

The chain links TRBV2 to TRBJ1-3, with D hard to call. Germline V CDR1 and CDR2: SNHLY, FYNNEI. The germline V and J ends were trimmed by 8 bases and 0 bases, with 8 bases remaining between them. The CDR3 has 13 amino acids. The CDR3 region is CASLPRSGNTIYF. The CDR3, as DNA: TGTGCCAGCTTACCGCGCTCTGGAAACACCATATATTTT. The whole variable domain, remainder taken from reference TRBV2 and TRBJ1-3, is EPEVTQTPSHQVTQMGQEVILRCVPISNHLYFYWYRQILGQKVEFLVSFYNNEISEKSEIFDDQFSVERPDGSNFTLKIRSTKLEDSAMYFCASLPRSGNTIYFGEGSWLTVV.

This chain uses TRBV7-9 with TRBJ2-3; D uncertain. CDR1 is SEHNR and CDR2 is FQNEAQ in the germline V gene (reference sequence). The V gene lost 4 bases and the J gene lost 4 bases, with 12 bases spanning the gap. The CDR3 length is 14 residues. The CDR3 loop is CASSSPGTADTQYF. CDR3 nucleotide sequence: TGTGCCAGCAGCTCGCCAGGTACCGCAGATACGCAGTATTTT.

This chain uses TRBV19 with TRBJ2-1, with 12 bases that match TRBD2. With 7 bases clipped from V and 8 bases from J, the junction kept 12 bases outside the gene matches. The germline V gene encodes CDR1 LNHDA and CDR2 SQIVND (reference sequence). The length of the CDR3 is 16 residues. CDR3: CASTTLAGGPLDEQFF. Written as DNA, the CDR3 is TGTGCCAGTACCACCCTAGCGGGGGGGCCTCTGGATGAGCAGTTCTTC.

J is TRBJ2-1 and V is TRBV6-5, with D perhaps matching TRBD2 (5 bases). The CDR3 spans 16 residues. Germline lookup yields CDR1 MNHEY and CDR2 SVGAGI. V lost 0 bases and J 10 bases, leaving 19 bases between the germline ends. The CDR3, as DNA: TGTGCCAGCAGTTACTCTGGCGGAGAGCCCGGCGGGGAGCAGTTCTTC. Protein sequence: CASSYSGGEPGGEQFF.